The 20 T cell receptor beta chains listed next were all sequenced from one sample in a study of T cell responses to AZD1222 COVID-19 vaccine. Here immunoSEQ multiplex PCR was the method, and the copy in TCRdb shows in-frame clones only, minus some. Among 150,000 to 190,000 clones listed, 75% to 90% were seen once. Here the sequenced sample was peripheral blood, taken 28 days after the second AZD1222 dose. The receptors were gathered from an adult who received the AZD1222 COVID-19 vaccine.

The gene calls are TRBV7-3 and TRBJ2-1; D is unclear. Germline assignment: CDR1 SGHTA and CDR2 FQGTGA. CDR3 length equals 17 residues. V lost 4 bases, J lost 0 bases, and 16 bases lay in between. The CDR3 spells CASSSRRGPSSYNEQFF. CDR3 in DNA: TGTGCCAGCAGCTCCCGGCGAGGCCCGAGCTCCTACAATGAGCAGTTCTTC.

This chain uses TRBV6-2 or TRBV6-3 with TRBJ2-7; no clear D gene. The V end lost 2 bases, the J end lost 4 bases, and 12 bases lay between the germline ends. Germline assignment: CDR1 MNHEY and CDR2 SVGEGT. The CDR3 covers 14 residues. CDR3: CASSYPRKDYEQYF. The CDR3 bases are TGTGCCAGCAGTTACCCAAGGAAAGATTACGAGCAGTACTTC.

The rearrangement joins TRBV27 to TRBJ1-3; D remains ambiguous. Germline lookup yields CDR1 MNHEY and CDR2 SMNVEV (reference sequence). This CDR3 is 15 amino acids long. Trimming stripped 5 bases from V and 0 bases from J, with 11 bases between. The CDR3 is CASSQDRLSGNTIYF. The CDR3 DNA reads TGTGCCAGCAGTCAAGATAGACTCTCTGGAAACACCATATATTTT.

Only one count was recorded for this clone. The V and J genes are TRBV9 and TRBJ1-2; tentatively, D is TRBD1 (6 bases). Germline CDR1 and CDR2: SGDLS and YYNGEE. Trimming left V 0 bases short and J 5 bases short, with 17 bases between. CDR3 length: 16 residues. The CDR3 here is CASSVDKLGANYGYTF. Written as DNA, the CDR3 is TGTGCCAGCAGCGTAGATAAGCTGGGGGCAAATTATGGCTACACCTTC.

The CDR3 DNA sequence: TGTGCCAGTAGTATGGGGAGTTATAGCAATCAGCCCCAGCATTTT. Encoded protein: CASSMGSYSNQPQHF. The chain recombines TRBV19 with TRBJ1-5; D unclear. This CDR3 has 15 residues. The germline V gene has CDR1 LNHDA and CDR2 SQIVND (reference sequence). With 3 bases removed from V and 0 bases from J, the gap between germline ends came to 9 bases.

The chain recombines TRBV7-3 with TRBJ2-2; no reliable D call. The CDR3 is 13 amino acids. The V and J ends lost 2 bases and 5 bases respectively, with 6 bases between them. Looked up from germline, CDR1 is SGHTA and CDR2 is FQGTGA. The CDR3 here is CASSLSRTGELFF. CDR3 DNA sequence: TGTGCCAGCAGCTTATCTCGGACCGGGGAGCTGTTTTTT.

CDR3 loop: CASSYLAGGPNTEAFF. The CDR3 DNA reads as TGTGCCAGCAGTTACCTTGCAGGGGGCCCCAACACTGAAGCTTTCTTT. The rearrangement uses TRBV6-6 and TRBJ1-1; 8 bases map to TRBD1. This CDR3 contains 16 residues. V dropped 2 bases and J dropped 2; count of bases not matched to a gene: 7. CDR1 MNHNY and CDR2 SVGAGI come from the germline V gene (reference sequence).

The sample holds one count of this clone. This rearrangement joins TRBV9 to TRBJ2-1, with D maybe TRBD2 (5 bases). The CDR3 contains 14 residues. V lost 3 bases, J lost 3 bases, and 10 bases lay in between. Germline CDR1 SGDLS, CDR2 YYNGEE. This CDR3 reads CASSAGRGYNEQFF. The DNA for the CDR3 is TGTGCCAGCAGCGCCGGTCGGGGCTACAATGAGCAGTTCTTC.

The genes are TRBV30 and TRBJ2-1; 7 nucleotides line up with TRBD1. The CDR3 has 14 amino acids. J lost 4 bases, V lost 4 bases, and 7 bases had no gene match. CDR1 is GTSNPN and CDR2 is SVGIG in the germline V gene (reference sequence). In DNA, the CDR3 is TGTGCCTGGAACCGGGACAGCAGTTACAATGAGCAGTTCTTC. Translated, it gives CAWNRDSSYNEQFF.

This sequence joins TRBV10-3 and TRBJ1-6; D is uncertain. Trimming took off 0 bases at V and 10 bases at J, with 7 bases between the two ends. The CDR3 contains 13 residues. Looked up from germline, CDR1 is ENHRY and CDR2 is SYGVKD. The CDR3 loop is CAISESAASPLHF. The CDR3 DNA reads TGTGCCATCAGTGAGTCGGCCGCCTCACCCCTCCACTTT.

This chain links TRBV6-1 with TRBJ2-5; 8 bases match TRBD1. Trimming removed 1 base from V and 5 bases from J; junction bases left unmatched: 6. The germline gives CDR1 MNHNS, CDR2 SASEGT. The CDR3 length is 15 residues. The CDR3 loop reads CASSEGQGAGETQYF. The CDR3, as DNA: TGTGCCAGCAGTGAAGGGCAGGGGGCCGGCGAGACCCAGTACTTC.

A word on this clone: Different DNA sequences within this sample yield the same CDR3. V gene TRBV19 combines with J gene TRBJ1-2; D ambiguous. The CDR3 totals 12 residues. Trimming pared 4 bases from V and 2 bases from J, leaving 5 bases between. CDR1 is LNHDA, CDR2 SQIVND, per germline (reference sequence). The DNA of the CDR3 is TGTGCCAGTAGTAGAGGGAACTATGGCTACACCTTC. Translated, it gives CASSRGNYGYTF.

The genes are TRBV28 and TRBJ1-4; D not certain. The CDR3 is 15 amino acids. Germline CDR1 MDHEN, CDR2 SYDVKM. V was cut by 6 bases and J by 0 bases, with 11 bases left in between. The CDR3 DNA reads TGTGCCAGCAGCAGGCTCGGGGCAACTAATGAAAAACTGTTTTTT. It yields the protein CASSRLGATNEKLFF.

This chain connects TRBV18 to TRBJ1-6, with a weak D call TRBD1 (5 bases). There are 16 residues in the CDR3. The germline CDR1 and CDR2 sequences are KGHSH and LQKENI. Deletions cut 0 bases from V and 7 bases from J, with 13 bases between. The chain's CDR3 is CASSPPAGLGNSPLHF. The CDR3 DNA is TGTGCCAGCTCACCACCGGCGGGGCTTGGGAATTCACCCCTCCACTTT.

V and J are TRBV3-1 (or the pseudogene TRBV3-2) and TRBJ1-6, with 10 bases that match TRBD1. Germline V lookup: CDR1 LGHDT, CDR2 YNNKEL (reference sequence). The CDR3 is made up of 16 amino acids. V was clipped by 2 bases and J by 7 bases; unmatched bases: 5. CDR3 protein: CASSQHGQGGNSPLHF. CDR3 bases: TGTGCCAGCAGCCAACACGGACAGGGGGGAAATTCACCCCTCCACTTT.

This clone appeared a few times. The genes are TRBV4-2 and TRBJ1-5, with TRBD1 as a possible D gene (6 bases). The V end lost 0 bases, the J end lost 1 base, and 16 bases lay between the germline ends. Germline CDR1 LGHNA, CDR2 YNFKEQ. The CDR3 has 18 residues. The DNA for the CDR3 is TGTGCCAGCAGCCAAGAGGGACGAACAGGGACCAGCAATCAGCCCCAGCATTTT. This encodes CASSQEGRTGTSNQPQHF.

The chain carries TRBV3-1 (or the pseudogene TRBV3-2) and TRBJ2-5; no clear D. Germline V gene sequence: CDR1 LGHDT, CDR2 YNNKEL (reference sequence). Between the trimmed V and J ends, which lost 2 bases and 4 bases, there was a span of 11 bases. This CDR3 region has 14 residues. The CDR3 region has the DNA TGTGCCAGCAGCCAAAATTTTCTAGGAGAGACCCAGTACTTC. Protein product: CASSQNFLGETQYF.

J is TRBJ2-7 and V is TRBV5-1; D not certain. Germline CDR1 SGHRS, CDR2 YFSETQ. This CDR3 region has 16 residues. The V gene lost 5 bases and the J gene lost 0 bases, with 18 bases spanning the gap. CDR3 residues: CASSWLGDPTSYEQYF. As DNA, the CDR3 is TGCGCCAGCAGTTGGCTCGGCGATCCTACCTCCTACGAGCAGTACTTC.

V and J are TRBV28 and TRBJ1-2; a possible D gene is TRBD1 (6 bases). Germline-derived CDR1 and CDR2 are MDHEN and SYDVKM. V dropped 7 bases and J dropped 2 bases, with 17 bases sitting between them. This CDR3 comprises 15 residues. The CDR3 is CASTSWPGTNYGYTF. The CDR3 DNA is TGTGCCAGCACCTCTTGGCCCGGGACAAACTATGGCTACACCTTC.

The rearrangement joins TRBV13 to TRBJ2-7; TRBD2 matches at 9 bases. The CDR3 runs 15 residues. V lost 8 bases, J lost 6 bases, and 14 bases stayed unmatched. The V gene's germline CDR1 is PRHDT and CDR2 FYEKMQ (reference sequence). This chain's CDR3 is CASSFNAGGPREQYF. In nucleotides, the CDR3 is TGTGCCAGCTCCTTTAACGCGGGAGGGCCACGCGAGCAGTACTTC.